This T cell receptor (beta chain) was sequenced during a study of cytotoxic CD8 clonotypes in ibrutinib-treated CLL. The table came from immunoSEQ multiplex PCR; TCRdb's copy has only in-frame clones and leaves some out. The sample holds approximately 67,000 clones; 75% to 85% are singletons and the top ten take roughly 7.1%. This CDR3 has 15 residues. Germline trimming cut 3 bases from V and 6 bases from J; bases unmatched to any gene: 3. Germline CDR1 reads SGHTA; CDR2 reads FQGNSA. This clonotype was obtained from a human donor with chronic lymphocytic leukemia. The sample was PBMCs, taken at disease progression, from a patient treated with ibrutinib. The chain carries TRBV7-2 and TRBJ2-1; 12 positions agree with TRBD1. The CDR3 reads CASSFGTGGFNEQFF. The CDR3 bases are TGTGCCAGCAGCTTCGGGACAGGGGGCTTCAATGAGCAGTTCTTC.